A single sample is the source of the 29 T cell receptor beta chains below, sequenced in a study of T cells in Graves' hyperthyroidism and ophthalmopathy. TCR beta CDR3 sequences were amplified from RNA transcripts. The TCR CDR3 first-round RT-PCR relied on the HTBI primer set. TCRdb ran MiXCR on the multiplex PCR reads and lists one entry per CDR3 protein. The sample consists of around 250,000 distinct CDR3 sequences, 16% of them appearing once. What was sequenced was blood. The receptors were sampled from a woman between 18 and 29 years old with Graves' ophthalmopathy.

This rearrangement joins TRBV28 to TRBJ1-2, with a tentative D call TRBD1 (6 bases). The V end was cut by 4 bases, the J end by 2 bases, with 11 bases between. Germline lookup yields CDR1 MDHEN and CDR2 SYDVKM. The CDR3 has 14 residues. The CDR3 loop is CASSYSRGNYGYTF. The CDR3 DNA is TGTGCCAGCAGTTACTCCAGGGGCAACTATGGCTACACCTTC.

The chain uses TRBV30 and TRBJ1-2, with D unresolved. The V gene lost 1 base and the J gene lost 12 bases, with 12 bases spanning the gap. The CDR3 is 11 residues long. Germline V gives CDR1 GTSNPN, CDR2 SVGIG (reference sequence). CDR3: CAWSGGLADTF. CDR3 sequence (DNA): TGTGCCTGGAGTGGGGGTTTGGCTGACACCTTC.

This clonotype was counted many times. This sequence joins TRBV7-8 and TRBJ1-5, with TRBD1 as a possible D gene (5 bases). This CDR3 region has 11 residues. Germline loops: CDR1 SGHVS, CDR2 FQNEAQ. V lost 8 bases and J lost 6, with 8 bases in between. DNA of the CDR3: TGTGCCAGCGGGGGAGGTCAGCCCCAGCATTTT. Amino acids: CASGGGQPQHF.

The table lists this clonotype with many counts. The CDR3, as DNA: TGTGCCAGCAGCGGGGACAGGGACGATCAGCCCCAGCATTTT. Its protein is CASSGDRDDQPQHF. The chain employs TRBV7-9 and TRBJ1-5, with TRBD1 identical over 9 bases. CDR1 is SEHNR and CDR2 is FQNEAQ in the germline V gene (reference sequence). This CDR3 has 14 residues. V was pared by 5 bases and J by 5 bases, with 4 bases of the junction left unmatched.

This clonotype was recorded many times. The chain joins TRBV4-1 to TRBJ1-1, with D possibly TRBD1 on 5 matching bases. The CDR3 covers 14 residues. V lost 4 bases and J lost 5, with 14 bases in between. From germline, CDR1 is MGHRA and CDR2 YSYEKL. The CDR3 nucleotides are TGCGCCAGCAGCCCAGCATGGGGGGGAACTGAAGCTTTCTTT. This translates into CASSPAWGGTEAFF.

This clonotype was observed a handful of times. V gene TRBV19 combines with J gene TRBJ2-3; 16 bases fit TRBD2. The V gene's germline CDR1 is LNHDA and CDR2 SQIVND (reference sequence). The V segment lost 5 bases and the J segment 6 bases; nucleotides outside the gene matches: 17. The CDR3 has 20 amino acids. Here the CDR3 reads CASSSQTSGTSGGARDTQYF. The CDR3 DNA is TGTGCCAGTAGTTCCCAAACTTCCGGGACTAGCGGGGGGGCCAGGGATACGCAGTATTTT.

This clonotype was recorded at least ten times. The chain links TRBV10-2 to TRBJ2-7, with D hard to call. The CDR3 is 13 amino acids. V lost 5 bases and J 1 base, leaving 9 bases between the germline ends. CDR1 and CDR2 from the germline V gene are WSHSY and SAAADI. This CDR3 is CASSSALSYEQYF. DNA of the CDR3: TGCGCCAGCAGTTCCGCCTTATCCTACGAGCAGTACTTC.

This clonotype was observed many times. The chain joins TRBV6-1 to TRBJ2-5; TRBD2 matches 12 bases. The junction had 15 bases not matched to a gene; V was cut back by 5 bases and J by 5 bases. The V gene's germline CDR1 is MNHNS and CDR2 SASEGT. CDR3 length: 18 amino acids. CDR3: CASSKKVASGRARETQYF. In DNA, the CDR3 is TGTGCCAGCAGTAAGAAAGTGGCTAGCGGGAGGGCAAGGGAGACCCAGTACTTC.

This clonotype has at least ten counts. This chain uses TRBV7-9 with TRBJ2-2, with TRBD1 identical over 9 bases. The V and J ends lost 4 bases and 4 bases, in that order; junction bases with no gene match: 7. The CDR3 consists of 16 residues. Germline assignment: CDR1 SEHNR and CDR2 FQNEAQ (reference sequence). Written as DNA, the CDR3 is TGTGCCAGCAGCTCCTTTCGGGGACAGGGCACCGGGGAGCTGTTTTTT. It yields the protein CASSSFRGQGTGELFF. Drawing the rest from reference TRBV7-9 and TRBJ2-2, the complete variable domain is DTGVSQNPRHKITKRGQNVTFRCDPISEHNRLYWYRQTLGQGPEFLTYFQNEAQLEKSRLLSDRFSAERPKGSFSTLEIQRTEQGDSAMYLCASSSFRGQGTGELFFGEGSRLTVL.

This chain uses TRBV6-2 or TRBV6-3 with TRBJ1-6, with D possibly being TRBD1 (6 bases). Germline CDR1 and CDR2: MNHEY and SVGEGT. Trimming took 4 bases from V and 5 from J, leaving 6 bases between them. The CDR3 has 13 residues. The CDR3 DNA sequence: TGTGCCAGCAGTTGGACAGATAATTCACCCCTCCACTTT. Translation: CASSWTDNSPLHF.

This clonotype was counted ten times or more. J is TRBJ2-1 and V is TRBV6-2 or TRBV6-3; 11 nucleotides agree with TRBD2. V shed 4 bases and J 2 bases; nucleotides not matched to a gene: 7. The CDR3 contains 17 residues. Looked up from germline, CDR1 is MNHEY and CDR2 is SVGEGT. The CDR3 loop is CASSLPLAGGPYNEQFF. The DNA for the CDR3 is TGTGCCAGCAGTTTACCATTAGCGGGAGGGCCCTACAATGAGCAGTTCTTC.

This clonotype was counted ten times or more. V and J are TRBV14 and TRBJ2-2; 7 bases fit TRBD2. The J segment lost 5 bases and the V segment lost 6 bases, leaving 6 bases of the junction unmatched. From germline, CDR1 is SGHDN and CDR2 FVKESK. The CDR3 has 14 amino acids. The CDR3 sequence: CASSLRAGTGELFF. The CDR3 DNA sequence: TGTGCCAGCAGTCTAAGAGCGGGGACCGGGGAGCTGTTTTTT.

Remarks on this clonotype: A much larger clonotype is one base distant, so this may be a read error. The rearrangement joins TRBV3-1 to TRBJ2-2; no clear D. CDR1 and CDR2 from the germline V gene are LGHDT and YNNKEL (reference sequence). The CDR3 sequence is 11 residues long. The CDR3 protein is CAGSQVGELFF. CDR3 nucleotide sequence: TGTGCCGGCAGCCAAGTCGGGGAGCTGTTTTTT.

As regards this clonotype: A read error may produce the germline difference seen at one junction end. The CDR3 here is CAGSQEWEGEKLFF. The CDR3 coding sequence is TGTGCCGGCAGCCAAGAGTGGGAAGGCGAAAAACTGTTTTTT. This sequence joins TRBV4-2 and TRBJ1-4; D not resolved. In germline, CDR1 is LGHNA, CDR2 YNFKEQ. The CDR3 consists of 14 residues.

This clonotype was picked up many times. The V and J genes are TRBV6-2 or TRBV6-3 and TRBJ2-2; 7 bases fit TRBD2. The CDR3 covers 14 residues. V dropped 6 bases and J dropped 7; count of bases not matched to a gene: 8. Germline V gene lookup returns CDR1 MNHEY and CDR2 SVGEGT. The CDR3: CASSLGTMIGELFF. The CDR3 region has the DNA TGTGCCAGCAGCCTCGGGACTATGATCGGGGAGCTGTTTTTT.

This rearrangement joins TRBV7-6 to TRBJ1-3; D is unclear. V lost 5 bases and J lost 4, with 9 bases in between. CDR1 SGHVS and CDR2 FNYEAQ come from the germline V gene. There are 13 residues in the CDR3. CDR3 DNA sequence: TGTGCCAGCAGCCGACTCGCAGGAAACACCATATATTTT. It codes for CASSRLAGNTIYF.

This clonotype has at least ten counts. Here the CDR3 DNA reads TGTGCCAGCACCACACCGACAGGGGGAAACTATGGCTACACCTTC. This translates into CASTTPTGGNYGYTF. This chain uses TRBV6-1 with TRBJ1-2; TRBD1 matches 9 bases. The V gene's germline CDR1 is MNHNS and CDR2 SASEGT. J lost 2 bases, V lost 7 bases, and 8 bases had no gene match. This CDR3 spans 15 amino acids.

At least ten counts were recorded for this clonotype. The CDR3 nucleotides read TGTGCCAGCAGCCCCGGGACAGGGGGACGCTCACCCCTCCACTTT. Protein sequence: CASSPGTGGRSPLHF. The V and J genes are TRBV7-9 and TRBJ1-6, with 11 bases fitting TRBD1. The CDR3 is made up of 15 amino acids. The trim removed 5 bases at V and 10 bases at J, leaving 7 bases unmatched. Germline V CDR1 and CDR2: SEHNR, FQNEAQ (reference sequence).

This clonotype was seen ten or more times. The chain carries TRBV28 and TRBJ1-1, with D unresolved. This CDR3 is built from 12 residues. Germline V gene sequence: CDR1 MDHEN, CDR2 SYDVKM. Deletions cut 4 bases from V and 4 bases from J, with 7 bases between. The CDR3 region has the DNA TGTGCCAGCAGTTCCTACATCACTGAAGCTTTCTTT. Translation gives CASSSYITEAFF.

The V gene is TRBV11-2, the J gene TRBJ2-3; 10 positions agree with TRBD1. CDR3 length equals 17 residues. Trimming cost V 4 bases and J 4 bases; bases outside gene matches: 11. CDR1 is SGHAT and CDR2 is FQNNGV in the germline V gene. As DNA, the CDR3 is TGTGCCAGCAGCTCCGGACAGGGGGTGATCTACGCAGATACGCAGTATTTT. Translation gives CASSSGQGVIYADTQYF.

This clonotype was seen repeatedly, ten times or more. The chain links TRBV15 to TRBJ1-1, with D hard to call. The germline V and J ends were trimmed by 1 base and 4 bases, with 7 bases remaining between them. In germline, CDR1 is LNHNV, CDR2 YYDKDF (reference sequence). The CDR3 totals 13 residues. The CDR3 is CATSRAGGTEAFF. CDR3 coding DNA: TGTGCCACCAGCAGAGCGGGAGGCACTGAAGCTTTCTTT.

The CDR3 sequence: CASTRRQGKAKNIQYF. CDR3 DNA: TGTGCCAGCACCCGAAGACAGGGGAAGGCCAAAAACATTCAGTACTTC. V is TRBV2 and J is TRBJ2-4, with 8 positions matching TRBD1. Germline CDR1 reads SNHLY; CDR2 reads FYNNEI. The V and J ends lost 7 bases and 1 base, in that order; junction bases with no gene match: 9. CDR3 length: 16 residues.

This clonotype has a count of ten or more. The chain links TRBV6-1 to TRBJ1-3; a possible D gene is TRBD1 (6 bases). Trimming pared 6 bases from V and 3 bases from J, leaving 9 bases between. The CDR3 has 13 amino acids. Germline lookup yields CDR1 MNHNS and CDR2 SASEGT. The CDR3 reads CASSNRDGNTIYF. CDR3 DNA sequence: TGTGCCAGCAGCAACAGGGATGGAAACACCATATATTTT.

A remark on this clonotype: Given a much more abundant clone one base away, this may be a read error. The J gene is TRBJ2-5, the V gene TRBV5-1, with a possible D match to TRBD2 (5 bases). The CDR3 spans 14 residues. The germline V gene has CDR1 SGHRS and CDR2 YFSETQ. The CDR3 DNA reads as TGCGCCAGCAACTTGTCCGGGGTGATGGAGACCCAGTACTTC. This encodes CASNLSGVMETQYF.

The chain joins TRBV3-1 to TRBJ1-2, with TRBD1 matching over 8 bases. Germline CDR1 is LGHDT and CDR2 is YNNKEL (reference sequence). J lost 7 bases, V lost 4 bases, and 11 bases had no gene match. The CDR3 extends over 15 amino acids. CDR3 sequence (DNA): TGTGCCAGCAGCCGCCGGGCAGGGGGCGATTTTGGCTACACCTTC. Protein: CASSRRAGGDFGYTF.

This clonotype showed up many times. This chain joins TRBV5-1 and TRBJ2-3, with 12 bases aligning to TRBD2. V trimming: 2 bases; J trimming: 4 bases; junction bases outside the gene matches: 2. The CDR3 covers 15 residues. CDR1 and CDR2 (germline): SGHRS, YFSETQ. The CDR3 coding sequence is TGCGCCAGCAGCTTACCTAGCGGGGGGGCAGATACGCAGTATTTT. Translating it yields CASSLPSGGADTQYF.

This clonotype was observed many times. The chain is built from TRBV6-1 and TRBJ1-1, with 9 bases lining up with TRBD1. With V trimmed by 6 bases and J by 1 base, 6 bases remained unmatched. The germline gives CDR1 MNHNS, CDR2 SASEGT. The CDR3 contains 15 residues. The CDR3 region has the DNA TGTGCCAGCAGGACCGACAGGGGGTGGAACACTGAAGCTTTCTTT. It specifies CASRTDRGWNTEAFF.

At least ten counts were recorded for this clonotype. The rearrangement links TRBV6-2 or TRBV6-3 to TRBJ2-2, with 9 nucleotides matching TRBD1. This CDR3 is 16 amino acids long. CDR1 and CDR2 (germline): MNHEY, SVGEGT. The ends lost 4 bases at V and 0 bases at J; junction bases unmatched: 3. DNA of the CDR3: TGTGCCAGCAGTTCTTACAGGGGGCCGAACACCGGGGAGCTGTTTTTT. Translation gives CASSSYRGPNTGELFF.

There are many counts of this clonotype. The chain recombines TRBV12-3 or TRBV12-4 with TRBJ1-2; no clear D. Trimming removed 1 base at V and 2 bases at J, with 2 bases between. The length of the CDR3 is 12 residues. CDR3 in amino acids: CASSLGNYGYTF. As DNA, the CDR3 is TGTGCCAGCAGTTTAGGGAACTATGGCTACACCTTC.